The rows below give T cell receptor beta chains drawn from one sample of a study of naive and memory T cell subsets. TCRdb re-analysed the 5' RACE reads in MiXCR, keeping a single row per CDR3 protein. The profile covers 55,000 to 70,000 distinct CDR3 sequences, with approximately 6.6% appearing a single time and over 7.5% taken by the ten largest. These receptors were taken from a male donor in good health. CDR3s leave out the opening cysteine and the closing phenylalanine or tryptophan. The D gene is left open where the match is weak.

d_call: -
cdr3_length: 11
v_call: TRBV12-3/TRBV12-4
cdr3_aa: ASSSAWSGELF

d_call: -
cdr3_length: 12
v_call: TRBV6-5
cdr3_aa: ASSYGDGAYEQY

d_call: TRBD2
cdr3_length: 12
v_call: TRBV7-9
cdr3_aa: ASHSGRAVNEQF

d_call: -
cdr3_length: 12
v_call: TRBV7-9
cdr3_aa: ASSLARESETQY

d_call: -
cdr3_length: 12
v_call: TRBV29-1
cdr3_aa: SVVGGDGTKEQY

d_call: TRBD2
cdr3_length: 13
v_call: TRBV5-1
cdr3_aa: ASSLPSGAFYEQY

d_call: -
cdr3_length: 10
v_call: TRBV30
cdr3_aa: AWGDQHNEQF

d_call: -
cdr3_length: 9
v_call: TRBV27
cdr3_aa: ASSQYNEQF

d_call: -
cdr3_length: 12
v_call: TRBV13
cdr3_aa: ASSLRLSNYGYT

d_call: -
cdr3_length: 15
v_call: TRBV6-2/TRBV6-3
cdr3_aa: ASTHRLGQGPSETQY

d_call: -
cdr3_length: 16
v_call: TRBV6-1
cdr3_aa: ASSEVTTASVGAGELF

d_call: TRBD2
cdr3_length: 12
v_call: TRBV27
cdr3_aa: ASSFGREYNEQY

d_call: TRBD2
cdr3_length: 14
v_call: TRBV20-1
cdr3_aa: SAIGVAGANTGELF

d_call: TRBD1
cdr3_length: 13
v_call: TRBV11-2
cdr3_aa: ASSLAAGQRTEAF

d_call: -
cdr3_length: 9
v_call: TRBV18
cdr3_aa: ASSPGETQY

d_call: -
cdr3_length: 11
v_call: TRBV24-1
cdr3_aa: ATQRPNTGELF

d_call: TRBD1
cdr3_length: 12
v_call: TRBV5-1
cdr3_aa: ASSDTGGEGEQY

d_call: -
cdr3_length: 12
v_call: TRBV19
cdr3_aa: ASSIEGSNQPQH

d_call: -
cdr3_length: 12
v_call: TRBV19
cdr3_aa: ASNPVTANYGYT

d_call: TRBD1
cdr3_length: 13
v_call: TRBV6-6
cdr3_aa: ASSRTGTGNQPQH

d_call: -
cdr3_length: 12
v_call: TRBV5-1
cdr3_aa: ASSLTGLSYEQY

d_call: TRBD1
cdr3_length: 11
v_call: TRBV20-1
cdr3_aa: SAIRQGQYSYT

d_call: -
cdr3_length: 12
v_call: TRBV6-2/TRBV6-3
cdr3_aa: ASSYSGSYYEQY

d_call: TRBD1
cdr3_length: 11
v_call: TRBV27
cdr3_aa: ASSRTGSYEQY

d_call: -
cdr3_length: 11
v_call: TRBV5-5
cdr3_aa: ATSLAGGDGYT

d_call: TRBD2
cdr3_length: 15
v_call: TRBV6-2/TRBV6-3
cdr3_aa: ASRPLPASGSTDTQY

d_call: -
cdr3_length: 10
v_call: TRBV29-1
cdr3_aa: SVEGQGYEQY

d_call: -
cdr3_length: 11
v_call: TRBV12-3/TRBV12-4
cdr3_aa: ASVDLNYNEQF

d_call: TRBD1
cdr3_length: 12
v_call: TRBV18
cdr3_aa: ASSPLDRPHEQY

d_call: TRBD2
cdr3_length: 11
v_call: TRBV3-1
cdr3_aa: ASSQEGAGGTS

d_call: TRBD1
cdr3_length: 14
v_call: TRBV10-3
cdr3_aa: AISEPRTGWNSPLH

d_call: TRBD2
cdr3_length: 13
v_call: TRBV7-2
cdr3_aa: ASSSRLAGTNEQF

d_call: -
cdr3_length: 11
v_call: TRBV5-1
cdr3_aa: ASSWDNYNEQF

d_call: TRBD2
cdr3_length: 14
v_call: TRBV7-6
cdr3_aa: ASSRIGLAVQETQY

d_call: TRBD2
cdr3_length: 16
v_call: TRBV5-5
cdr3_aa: ASSLFLGTSGRTNEQF

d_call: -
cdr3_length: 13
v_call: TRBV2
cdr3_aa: ASSAGTASADTQY

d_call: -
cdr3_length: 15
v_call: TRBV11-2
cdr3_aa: ASSNPWQGGMTDTQY

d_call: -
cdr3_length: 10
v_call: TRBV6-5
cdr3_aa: ASSYDGDGYT

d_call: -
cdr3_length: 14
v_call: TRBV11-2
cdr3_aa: ASSLEVSSYNSPLH

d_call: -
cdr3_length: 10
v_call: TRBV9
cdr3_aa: ASSEQGYGYT

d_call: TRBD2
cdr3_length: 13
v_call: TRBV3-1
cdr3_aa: ASSPSSGGTYEQY